A selection of T cell receptor beta chains follows, all from one sample in a study of T cell changes during pregnancy in multiple sclerosis. Profiling relied on immunoSEQ multiplex PCR, and the TCRdb table lists in-frame clones only, not all of them. The sample yields 40,000 to 60,000 clones, about 90% seen once. Here the sequenced sample was CD8+ T cells from peripheral blood mononuclear cells, taken after pregnancy. These receptors were obtained from a female donor with multiple sclerosis, enrolled in a pregnancy study. Both conserved end residues are part of each CDR3. D genes are given only for firm matches. Not every row has a clone size; where given, it reads once, few, many or a size class.

d_gene	abundance	v_gene	j_gene	CDR3nt	CDR3aa
TRBD2	-	TRBV6-4	TRBJ2-3	TGTGCCAGCAGTGAACTAGCGGGAGCAGTGGATACGCAGTATTTT	CASSELAGAVDTQYF
-	-	TRBV6-5	TRBJ1-1	TGTGCCAGCAGTTACTACCAGGGGATAAACACTGAAGCTTTCTTT	CASSYYQGINTEAFF
TRBD1	-	TRBV14	TRBJ1-5	TGTGCCAGCAGCCAAGGACCGGGACAGTCACAGCCCCAGCATTTT	CASSQGPGQSQPQHF
TRBD2	-	TRBV6-1	TRBJ2-1	TGTGCCAGCAGTGTACCGGGACTAGCGGGGGTACCGTTCTTC	CASSVPGLAGVPFF
TRBD1	-	TRBV5-6	TRBJ1-5	TGTGCCAGCAGCGGACAGGGGTTGGAGCCCCAGCATTTT	CASSGQGLEPQHF
TRBD1	-	TRBV5-4	TRBJ2-5	TGTGCCAGCAGCCCCTTTCCCCGCGACAGGGCGAATGAGGCCCAGTACTTC	CASSPFPRDRANEAQYF
TRBD1	-	TRBV7-3	TRBJ2-1	TGTGCCAGCAGCCCAGGGGGTCCCAGCGGGCAGTTCTTC	CASSPGGPSGQFF
-	-	TRBV7-9	TRBJ1-2	TGTGCCAGCAGCCCGACAGGATTAATCTATGGCTACACCTTC	CASSPTGLIYGYTF
TRBD2	-	TRBV7-6	TRBJ2-5	TGTGCCAGCAGTTTAACCGGGGGGGAAGAGACCCAGTACTTC	CASSLTGGEETQYF
TRBD1	few	TRBV2	TRBJ1-2	TGTGCCAGCAGTGACAGGGGGAACGTCTATGGCTACACCTTC	CASSDRGNVYGYTF
-	-	TRBV5-6	TRBJ2-5	TGTGCCAGCAGCTTGGGGCTAGCAGGAGAGACCCAGTACTTC	CASSLGLAGETQYF
-	-	TRBV7-9	TRBJ2-7	TGTGCCAGCAGCTCGGAATTGGGAGGTTACGAGCAGTACTTC	CASSSELGGYEQYF
-	-	TRBV10-3	TRBJ2-5	TGTGCCATCAGTGAATGGGGGGGCCAGGAGACCCAGTACTTC	CAISEWGGQETQYF
TRBD1	-	TRBV25-1	TRBJ1-2	TGTGCCAGCAGCACATCCGGACAGGCGAGTACGTCGGACTATGGCTACACCTTC	CASSTSGQASTSDYGYTF
TRBD2	once	TRBV27	TRBJ2-2	TGTGCCAGCAGTTTGGGGCCGGGACTAGCGAACACCGGGGAGCTGTTTTTT	CASSLGPGLANTGELFF
-	-	TRBV19	TRBJ2-2	TGTGCCAGTGAGGACTTACCGGGGTGGAACGCCGGGGAGCTGTTTTTT	CASEDLPGWNAGELFF
TRBD1	-	TRBV27	TRBJ1-1	TGTGCCAGCTCAACGGGACAGGGAAGATTTGAAGCTTTCTTT	CASSTGQGRFEAFF